What follows are 4 T cell receptor beta chains derived from one specimen sequenced in a study of T-cell memory formation after mild COVID-19. TCRdb processed the 5' RACE reads anew with MiXCR; each CDR3 protein has one entry. The sample shows about 180,000 distinct CDR3 sequences, under 20% of them seen only once. Sample: PBMCs or a T cell subset sorted from them (not recorded which). The receptors derive from an adult woman who had mild COVID-19 (a few samples of this study predate the infection). Cell type and time point are not known.

The chain combines TRBV12-3 or TRBV12-4 with TRBJ1-1, with 7 bases identical to TRBD1. The CDR3 contains 14 residues. V lost 6 bases and J lost 5; bases outside the gene matches: 9. In nucleotides, the CDR3 is TGTGCCAGCAGGTCCCGGGACAGCAAGACTGAAGCTTTCTTT. Its translation: CASRSRDSKTEAFF.

Only a few counts were recorded for this clonotype. The chain is built from TRBV27 and TRBJ2-7; D is uncertain. Trimming stripped 5 bases from V and 5 bases from J, with 13 bases between. The CDR3 consists of 13 residues. Germline CDR1 reads MNHEY; CDR2 reads SMNVEV (reference sequence). CDR3 DNA sequence: TGTGCCAGCAGTCGGACGGCCCCCAACGAGCAGTACTTC. Its translation: CASSRTAPNEQYF.

This clonotype turned up a few times. The V call is TRBV6-1, the J call TRBJ2-1; 10 bases map to TRBD1. Trimming took 8 bases from V and 8 from J; bases not matched to a gene: 12. The CDR3 covers 15 residues. CDR1 is MNHNS, CDR2 SASEGT, per germline. CDR3 protein: CASSKGGQGGYEQFF. CDR3 bases: TGTGCCAGCTCAAAAGGTGGACAGGGGGGTTATGAGCAGTTCTTC.

This clonotype was observed a few times. The chain carries TRBV11-2 and TRBJ2-5; TRBD1 matches at 8 bases. This CDR3 contains 14 residues. Trimming removed 3 bases from V and 5 bases from J; junction bases left unmatched: 5. The germline V gene has CDR1 SGHAT and CDR2 FQNNGV. CDR3 in amino acids: CASSLRTGWETQYF. The CDR3 DNA is TGTGCCAGCAGCTTGAGGACAGGGTGGGAGACCCAGTACTTC.